This T cell receptor (beta chain) was captured in a study of early T cells in non-severe SARS-CoV-2 infection (dated by TCRdb to the early 2020s). Background on the whole study: Because TCR sequencing relied on bulk RNA taken from unsorted whole blood, pairing of alpha and beta chains was not possible. Here is what the overall study found, with its caveats: Matching against VDJdb was skewed toward anti-spike CD8 responses, likely underestimated virus-specific expansions, and missed private and CD4 specificities.

The receptor library was made with 5' RACE. TCRdb names NextSeq 500 as the instrument used. In the TCR library protocol, unique molecular identifiers were attached to individual cDNA molecules to correct for PCR bias and sequencing error. Both TCR alpha and beta chains were sequenced, and tight co-correlation was observed between alpha and beta sequence abundances in each sample. Per the original workflow: Decombinator V4 was used to annotate TCR sequences for V gene, J gene and CDR3. TCRs were defined as expanded if a significant change between any two time points was detected under a Poisson model with p below 0.0001. Abundances of TCRs were expressed as counts per million after normalisation to the total number of TCRs sequenced in each sample. TRAV1-2 paired with TRAJ12, TRAJ20 or TRAJ33 defined MAIT TCRs, while TRAV10 paired with TRAJ18 defined iNKT TCRs. A search of VDJdb, accessed on 1 November 2021, was run for TCRs annotated to CMV, EBV and SARS-CoV-2, with TCRs annotated for multiple antigens excluded. Starting from the raw public reads, TCRdb applied fastp trimming at Q25, assembled clones with MiXCR and retained in-frame beta chains. Every distinct CDR3 protein forms one entry, paired with its most common genes and DNA. V and J calls and clone size were set by TCRdb, not the authors. Here the sample has tens of thousands of distinct CDR3 sequences; less than 9.5% occur a single time. 3.5% to 5% of the sample is held by the ten biggest clonotypes.

This was a case-control study nested in a cohort of healthcare workers in London, UK, who had nasopharyngeal swab PCR tests and blood samples taken every week. Healthcare workers were recruited during the week of the UK lockdown, between 23 and 31 March 2020, and followed weekly for up to roughly 15 weeks. The V end gives up 4 bases and the J end 3 bases, leaving 8 bases in the junction not matched to a gene. The germline V gene (reference sequence) supplies CDR1 SGHNT and CDR2 YYREEE. Reading from cysteine to phenylalanine, the CDR3 counts 16 amino acids. Only the CDR3 region is kept as DNA, spanning 48 bases read in frame from base 1. This clonotype was seen many times. Its antigen is unknown. Base quality data are lacking; no much larger clone is found one base away.

Input material: whole blood. This sequence originates from an adult who was a healthcare worker with PCR-confirmed SARS-CoV-2 infection or an uninfected control (not recorded which). Here the chain combines TRBV5-4 and TRBJ2-3, with 10 bases matching TRBD2. For the CDR3, the sequence is CASSRNSGRTTDTQYF. The DNA is TGTGCCAGCAGCAGAAATAGCGGGAGGACGACAGATACGCAGTATTTT.